This TCR beta chain stems from a study of blood T cell repertoires in COVID-19. Whole-study context: The analysed material was cDNA or gDNA that came from T cells, B-cell-depleted T cells, or PBMCs.

This clone was recorded once. There are 11 residues in the CDR3. The germline gives CDR1 SGHAT, CDR2 FQNNGV. V was cut by 5 bases and J by 8 bases, with 6 bases left in between. The protocol was immunoSEQ multiplex PCR, while the TCRdb copy is restricted to in-frame clones and leaves out a portion. The sample shows about 200,000 clones, 65% to 90% of them seen only once. Participant age was roughly 18 to 90 years, and participants resided in about two dozen US areas. Participant-given clinical history determined each cohort assignment. This sequence originates from a middle-aged woman with acute COVID-19. The material sequenced was PBMCs or T cells enriched from blood (not recorded which). The chain carries TRBV11-2 and TRBJ2-2; D gene uncertain. In nucleotides, the CDR3 is TGTGCCAGCAGCCCGACAGGGGAGCTGTTTTTT. Protein: CASSPTGELFF.